A selection of T cell receptor beta chains follows, all from one sample in a study of OX40 agonist ivuxolimab in advanced cancers. Profiling relied on immunoSEQ multiplex PCR, and the TCRdb table lists in-frame clones only, not all of them. The sample holds roughly 61,000 clones, approximately 90% seen once. This specimen consisted of CD4+ or CD8+ T cells sorted from blood, obtained in a trial of the OX40 agonist ivuxolimab. The receptors shown here come from an adult with an advanced solid tumor such as melanoma, head and neck, liver or kidney cancer. The CDR3 runs from the conserved cysteine through the conserved F or W. The D gene is left open where the match is weak. Size is omitted from some rows. Given values are once, few, many or a class for expanded clones.

V gene	J gene	clone size	D gene	CDR3 DNA	CDR3 protein
TRBV6-1	TRBJ2-7	once	NA	TGTGCCAGCAAGTTTACAGTCTCCTACGAGCAGTACTTC	CASKFTVSYEQYF
TRBV29-1	TRBJ2-2	once	NA	TGCAGCGTTAGTCAGAACACCGGGGAGCTGTTTTTT	CSVSQNTGELFF
TRBV7-3	TRBJ2-1	NA	TRBD1	TGTGCCAGCAGCGTAGAGCCGGGACAGGGTCGCAATGAGCAGTTCTTC	CASSVEPGQGRNEQFF
TRBV29-1	TRBJ1-2	NA	NA	TGCAGCGTTGATGGCTACACCTTC	CSVDGYTF
TRBV7-2	TRBJ2-7	NA	NA	TGTGCCAGCAGCCTTACTGACCTTGGGGGCTACGAGCAGTACTTC	CASSLTDLGGYEQYF
TRBV19	TRBJ1-2	NA	NA	TGTGCCAGTAGACGATCGGTCGGTAACTATGGCTACACCTTC	CASRRSVGNYGYTF
TRBV6-6	TRBJ1-3	NA	NA	TGTGCCAGCAGTGGGGAGGGGGCTGGAAACACCATATATTTT	CASSGEGAGNTIYF
TRBV28	TRBJ2-3	NA	NA	TGTGCCAGCAGTTTAACAGGGGGGGGCACAGATACGCAGTATTTT	CASSLTGGGTDTQYF
TRBV18	TRBJ1-1	NA	TRBD1	TGTGCCAGCTCACCCCAGGGGGCGGGCACTGAAGCTTTCTTT	CASSPQGAGTEAFF
TRBV5-1	TRBJ1-2	NA	NA	TGCGCCAGCAGCCCCGGGACCTCGGGGCTCGTACGAAAAACTAACTATGGCTACACCTTC	CASSPGTSGLVRKTNYGYTF
TRBV19	TRBJ2-7	few	NA	TGTGCCAGTAGTATATCCATTTTCTACGAGCAGTACTTC	CASSISIFYEQYF
TRBV5-1	TRBJ1-5	NA	TRBD1	TGCGCCAGCAGGTGGGACAGCGATAGCAATCAGCCCCAGCATTTT	CASRWDSDSNQPQHF
TRBV7-8	TRBJ1-2	NA	NA	TGTGCCAGCAGCCCCCCTGGTACGGCAGGGGTATTAGGGGGCTACACCTTC	CASSPPGTAGVLGGYTF
TRBV10-3	TRBJ1-6	NA	NA	TGTGCCATCAGTGAAGGGGACGGGAATTCACCCCTCCACTTT	CAISEGDGNSPLHF
TRBV27	TRBJ1-5	once	TRBD1	TGTGCCAGCAGCCGGACAGGGTCATTTCAGCCCCAGCATTTT	CASSRTGSFQPQHF
TRBV4-1	TRBJ2-6	NA	NA	TGCGCCAACAGCCAAGACGAGGGATATGGGGCCAACGTCCTGACTTTC	CANSQDEGYGANVLTF
TRBV18	TRBJ1-5	NA	TRBD1	TGTGCCAGCTCACTTGTCGGACAGGACAATCAGCCCCAGCATTTT	CASSLVGQDNQPQHF
TRBV2	TRBJ2-3	NA	NA	TGTGCCAGCAGGGGGACCACAGATACGCAGTATTTT	CASRGTTDTQYF
TRBV30	TRBJ2-1	NA	NA	TGTGCCTGGAGACCCCCCGGATCCTACAATGAGCAGTTCTTC	CAWRPPGSYNEQFF
TRBV4-1	TRBJ1-1	NA	NA	TGCGCCAGCAGCCAAGAGTCGAACACTGAAGCTTTCTTT	CASSQESNTEAFF